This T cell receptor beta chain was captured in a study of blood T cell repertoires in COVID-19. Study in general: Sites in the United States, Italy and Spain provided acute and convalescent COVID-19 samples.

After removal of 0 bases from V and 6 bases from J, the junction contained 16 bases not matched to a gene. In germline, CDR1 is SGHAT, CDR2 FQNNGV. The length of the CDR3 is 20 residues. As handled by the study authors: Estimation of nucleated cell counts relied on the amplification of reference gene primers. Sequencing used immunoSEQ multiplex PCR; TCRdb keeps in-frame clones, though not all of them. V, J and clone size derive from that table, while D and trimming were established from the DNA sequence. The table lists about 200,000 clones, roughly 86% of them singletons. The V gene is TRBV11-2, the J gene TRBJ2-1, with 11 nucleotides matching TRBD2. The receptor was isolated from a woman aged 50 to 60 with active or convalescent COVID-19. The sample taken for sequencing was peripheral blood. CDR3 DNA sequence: TGTGCCAGCAGCTTAGATCTCGCGAGACTAGCGGGACCCGGCACCAATGAGCAGTTCTTC. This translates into CASSLDLARLAGPGTNEQFF.